Listed below are T cell receptor beta chains from one sample, sequenced in a study of early T cells in non-severe SARS-CoV-2 infection. TCRdb reprocessed the 5' RACE reads via MiXCR and lists one record per CDR3 protein. The profile covers over 75,000 distinct CDR3 sequences, with around 14% appearing a single time and around 5.1% taken by the ten largest. Sequenced input: whole blood. The source is an adult who was a healthcare worker with PCR-confirmed SARS-CoV-2 infection or an uninfected control (not recorded which). The CDR3 runs from the conserved cysteine through the conserved F or W. Fields, in order: CDR3 protein, CDR3 DNA, V gene, clone size, D gene, J gene. D genes are given only for firm matches. Expanded clones get a size class; other rows say once, few or many, or leave the size out.

CASSPLQGMNTEAFF | TGTGCCAGCAGCCCACTACAGGGAATGAACACTGAAGCTTTCTTT | TRBV7-9 | - | - | TRBJ1-1
CASSYSLSQMGDEQYF | TGTGCCAGCAGTTACTCTCTGTCGCAGATGGGCGACGAGCAGTACTTC | TRBV6-6 | many | - | TRBJ2-7
CASRENSYEQYF | TGTGCCAGCAGAGAGAATAGCTACGAGCAGTACTTC | TRBV12-3/TRBV12-4 | - | - | TRBJ2-7
CASSPWGTEAFF | TGCGCCAGTAGCCCCTGGGGAACTGAAGCTTTCTTT | TRBV4-1 | - | - | TRBJ1-1
CSVDGTSGSNYLNEQFF | TGCAGCGTTGACGGGACTAGCGGGAGCAACTACCTCAATGAGCAGTTCTTC | TRBV29-1 | - | TRBD2 | TRBJ2-1
CASSQDLGQGSYNEQFF | TGCGCCAGCAGCCAAGACCTAGGACAGGGATCCTACAATGAGCAGTTCTTC | TRBV4-3 | - | TRBD1 | TRBJ2-1
CASSPLRRENYEQYF | TGTGCCAGCAGCCCCTTGAGACGGGAAAATTACGAGCAGTACTTC | TRBV7-9 | few | - | TRBJ2-7
CASRPRTGTTYEQYF | TGTGCCAGCAGACCACGGACCGGAACTACCTACGAGCAGTACTTC | TRBV12-3/TRBV12-4 | - | - | TRBJ2-7
CASSLTVAQETQYF | TGTGCCAGCAGCCTTACTGTCGCCCAAGAGACCCAGTACTTC | TRBV7-9 | few | - | TRBJ2-5
CASSYLLAGVSQETQYF | TGTGCCAGCAGTTACCTCTTAGCGGGAGTTTCACAAGAGACCCAGTACTTC | TRBV6-6 | many | TRBD2 | TRBJ2-5
CASSLAFHDNTEAFF | TGTGCCAGCAGCTTAGCTTTTCACGACAACACTGAAGCTTTCTTT | TRBV11-2 | many | - | TRBJ1-1
CSASAMGLAGGRFQETQYF | TGCAGTGCTAGCGCTATGGGGCTAGCGGGAGGGCGGTTTCAAGAGACCCAGTACTTC | TRBV20-1 | many | TRBD2 | TRBJ2-5
CASSPRTGSNTGELFF | TGTGCCAGCAGCCCCAGGACTGGATCAAACACCGGGGAGCTGTTTTTT | TRBV4-2 | few | - | TRBJ2-2
CASSTQGGLGSYNEQFF | TGTGCCAGCAGTACACAGGGCGGGCTAGGGTCCTACAATGAGCAGTTCTTC | TRBV28 | - | - | TRBJ2-1
CSVETGSTDTQYF | TGCAGCGTTGAAACGGGATCCACAGATACGCAGTATTTT | TRBV29-1 | - | - | TRBJ2-3
CASSLRASTAYNEQFF | TGTGCCAGCAGCTTAAGGGCCAGTACGGCCTACAATGAGCAGTTCTTC | TRBV11-2 | - | - | TRBJ2-1
CSAEGQYYEQYF | TGCAGTGCTGAGGGACAGTACTACGAGCAGTACTTC | TRBV20-1 | - | TRBD1 | TRBJ2-7
CASSQDIGQIRNTEAFF | TGCGCCAGCAGCCAAGATATCGGACAGATAAGGAACACTGAAGCTTTCTTT | TRBV4-3 | many | - | TRBJ1-1
CATSRVGRSHTDTQYF | TGTGCCACCAGCAGAGTTGGGCGGAGTCACACAGATACGCAGTATTTT | TRBV15 | few | - | TRBJ2-3
CASSQGGWTGELFF | TGTGCCAGCAGCCAGGGGGGGTGGACCGGGGAGCTGTTTTTT | TRBV12-3/TRBV12-4 | - | - | TRBJ2-2
CASRTSGTDTQYF | TGTGCCAGCAGGACTAGCGGGACAGATACGCAGTATTTT | TRBV6-6 | - | TRBD2 | TRBJ2-3
CASSQDHPGPYEQYF | TGCGCCAGCAGCCAAGATCATCCCGGGCCCTACGAGCAGTACTTC | TRBV4-1 | few | - | TRBJ2-7
CSVVFGAPTYEQYF | TGCAGCGTTGTATTCGGGGCACCGACCTACGAGCAGTACTTC | TRBV29-1 | few | - | TRBJ2-7
CASSLRGFTTNEKLFF | TGCGCCAGCAGCTTACGGGGGTTTACAACTAATGAAAAACTGTTTTTT | TRBV5-1 | few | - | TRBJ1-4
CASSLFAGPSTDTQYF | TGTGCCAGCAGCTTATTTGCAGGGCCCAGCACAGATACGCAGTATTTT | TRBV7-6 | many | - | TRBJ2-3
CASTRSPGELFF | TGTGCCAGCACAAGATCCCCCGGGGAGCTGTTTTTT | TRBV12-3/TRBV12-4 | few | - | TRBJ2-2
CASSSEPRAGADTQYF | TGCGCCAGCAGCTCGGAGCCTAGAGCGGGAGCAGATACGCAGTATTTT | TRBV5-1 | - | TRBD2 | TRBJ2-3
CASSGDSYEQYF | TGTGCCAGCAGCGGGGACTCCTACGAGCAGTACTTC | TRBV6-1 | - | - | TRBJ2-7
CASSDHVRASYNEQFF | TGTGCCAGCAGTGATCACGTAAGGGCCTCGTACAATGAGCAGTTCTTC | TRBV2 | - | - | TRBJ2-1
CASRLRRSSYNEQFF | TGTGCCAGCAGGCTGCGACGGAGCTCCTACAATGAGCAGTTCTTC | TRBV12-3/TRBV12-4 | few | - | TRBJ2-1
CASRDGNEKLFF | TGTGCCAGCCGGGACGGTAATGAAAAACTGTTTTTT | TRBV12-3/TRBV12-4 | - | - | TRBJ1-4
CSAGRGWQEQYF | TGCAGCGCCGGGAGGGGATGGCAAGAGCAGTACTTC | TRBV29-1 | - | TRBD2 | TRBJ2-7
CASSLGWREGYEQFF | TGTGCCAGCAGCTTGGGCTGGCGGGAGGGCTATGAGCAGTTCTTC | TRBV5-4 | - | TRBD2 | TRBJ2-1
CASSVDGLNGYTF | TGTGCCAGCAGCGTAGATGGTTTGAATGGCTACACCTTC | TRBV9 | - | - | TRBJ1-2
CASSPMGQNQPQHF | TGTGCCAGCTCACCTATGGGACAGAATCAGCCCCAGCATTTT | TRBV18 | - | TRBD1 | TRBJ1-5
CASSRSSNTGELFF | TGTGCCAGCAGCCGATCATCGAACACCGGGGAGCTGTTTTTT | TRBV5-5 | many | - | TRBJ2-2
CASSESDTQYF | TGTGCCAGCAGTGAGTCAGATACGCAGTATTTT | TRBV2 | many | - | TRBJ2-3
CASSVEQETQYF | TGTGCCAGCAGCGTAGAGCAAGAGACCCAGTACTTC | TRBV9 | - | - | TRBJ2-5
CASSLGDRASNQPQHF | TGTGCCAGCAGTTTGGGGGACAGGGCAAGCAATCAGCCCCAGCATTTT | TRBV12-3/TRBV12-4 | many | TRBD1 | TRBJ1-5
CASSFGLAGGYTDTQYF | TGTGCCAGCAGCTTCGGACTAGCGGGAGGGTACACAGATACGCAGTATTTT | TRBV7-9 | - | TRBD2 | TRBJ2-3
CASSTRPGADTDTQYF | TGCGCCAGCAGCACGAGACCAGGGGCCGACACAGATACGCAGTATTTT | TRBV5-1 | - | - | TRBJ2-3
CASSSGPSDDEQFF | TGTGCCAGCAGTTCAGGACCCTCCGATGATGAGCAGTTCTTC | TRBV12-3/TRBV12-4 | many | - | TRBJ2-1
CASRIYSGPYEQYF | TGTGCCAGCAGAATTTATAGCGGACCCTACGAGCAGTACTTC | TRBV2 | - | - | TRBJ2-7
CSAREDHSYEQYF | TGCAGTGCCCGGGAAGACCACTCCTACGAGCAGTACTTC | TRBV20-1 | few | - | TRBJ2-7
CASSQLLASGANVLTF | TGTGCCAGCAGCCAACTTTTGGCCTCTGGGGCCAACGTCCTGACTTTC | TRBV4-2 | - | - | TRBJ2-6
CATTQGIPGNTIYF | TGTGCCACCACCCAGGGAATCCCTGGAAACACCATATATTTT | TRBV6-1 | many | - | TRBJ1-3
CASSVASTFSGGEKLFF | TGTGCCAGCAGTGTGGCCTCGACCTTTTCTGGGGGGGAAAAACTGTTTTTT | TRBV27 | - | - | TRBJ1-4
CASSVGTPDYEQYF | TGCGCCAGCAGCGTCGGGACGCCGGATTACGAGCAGTACTTC | TRBV4-1 | - | - | TRBJ2-7
CASSQDLTREQYF | TGCGCCAGCAGCCAAGATTTGACCCGCGAGCAGTACTTC | TRBV4-1 | few | - | TRBJ2-7
CSASGNAYNEQFF | TGCAGTGCCAGCGGTAACGCCTACAATGAGCAGTTCTTC | TRBV20-1 | - | - | TRBJ2-1
CASQGELGELFF | TGTGCCAGCCAGGGAGAGCTCGGGGAGCTGTTTTTT | TRBV6-5 | - | - | TRBJ2-2
CASSQVGLHEQYF | TGTGCCAGCAGCCAAGTAGGACTTCACGAGCAGTACTTC | TRBV14 | - | - | TRBJ2-7
CASSTVAGGYGGELFF | TGTGCCAGCAGCACTGTCGCAGGGGGCTACGGCGGGGAGCTGTTTTTT | TRBV11-2 | - | TRBD1 | TRBJ2-2
CASNRASQETQYF | TGTGCCAGCAATAGGGCTTCTCAAGAGACCCAGTACTTC | TRBV28 | few | - | TRBJ2-5
CASSYSIGTNTEAFF | TGTGCCAGCAGTTACTCGATCGGGACGAACACTGAAGCTTTCTTT | TRBV6-5 | - | - | TRBJ1-1
CASSPGATQYF | TGTGCCAGCAGCCCAGGGGCTACGCAGTATTTT | TRBV12-3/TRBV12-4 | - | - | TRBJ2-3
CASSLNNSPLHF | TGTGCCAGCAGCCTGAATAATTCACCCCTCCACTTT | TRBV7-9 | - | - | TRBJ1-6